The rows below give T cell receptor beta chains drawn from one sample of a study of shared clonotypes between healthy human individuals. Clones were read by immunoSEQ multiplex PCR, and TCRdb kept only the in-frame ones, dropping some. The table records approximately 810,000 clones, 80% to 95% of them present only once. Specimen: naive CD8+ T cells sorted from blood. These receptors came from a man aged 25 to 40 in good health. CDR3s include the opening cysteine and the closing phenylalanine or tryptophan. D genes are given only for firm matches. Not all rows give a size; the values are once, few, many and, for expanded clones, a class.

v_call,d_call,clone_size,j_call,cdr3_aa,cdr3_nt
TRBV25-1,.,once,TRBJ2-5,CASTPGQTQETQYF,TGTGCCAGCACCCCGGGGCAGACACAAGAGACCCAGTACTTC
TRBV12-1,.,.,TRBJ2-7,CASSARDRAYEQYF,TGTGCCAGCAGCGCCCGGGACAGGGCATACGAGCAGTACTTC
TRBV11-2,TRBD2,.,TRBJ2-3,CASAGLALADTQYF,TGTGCCAGCGCGGGACTAGCGTTGGCAGATACGCAGTATTTT
TRBV7-3,.,.,TRBJ1-2,CASSDGRRGYTF,TGTGCCAGCAGCGACGGACGCAGGGGCTACACCTTC
TRBV5-4,.,.,TRBJ1-2,CASSLLPEYGYTF,TGTGCCAGCAGCTTGCTCCCGGAATATGGCTACACCTTC
TRBV7-3,TRBD1,once,TRBJ2-5,CASSPDRGLRETQYF,TGTGCCAGCAGCCCGGACAGGGGGCTTCGGGAGACCCAGTACTTC
TRBV27,.,once,TRBJ2-6,CASSLSWWAGANVLTF,TGTGCCAGCAGTTTATCGTGGTGGGCTGGGGCCAACGTCCTGACTTTC
TRBV27,.,.,TRBJ1-4,CASSAGVSPMEKLFF,TGTGCCAGCAGTGCGGGAGTCAGCCCGATGGAAAAACTGTTTTTT
TRBV7-9,.,.,TRBJ2-4,CASSAGQKNIQYF,TGTGCCAGCAGCGCCGGACAGAAAAACATTCAGTACTTC
TRBV2,TRBD1,.,TRBJ2-5,CASSQGQGKGETQYF,TGTGCCAGCAGTCAGGGACAGGGTAAAGGAGAGACCCAGTACTTC
TRBV5-4,TRBD2,.,TRBJ2-3,CASSAGGPLEAQYF,TGTGCCAGCAGCGCGGGGGGCCCCCTCGAGGCGCAGTATTTT
TRBV5-5,.,.,TRBJ2-1,CASSFSLLVHEQFF,TGTGCCAGCAGCTTCAGCCTCCTTGTCCATGAGCAGTTCTTC
TRBV7-2,.,.,TRBJ2-3,CASSRRKKELKDTQYF,TGTGCCAGCAGCCGACGTAAAAAGGAGCTCAAAGATACGCAGTATTTT